The 10 T cell receptor beta chains reported below all come from one sample, sequenced in a study of blood T cell repertoires in COVID-19. Repertoires were generated with immunoSEQ multiplex PCR, while TCRdb's copy carries only in-frame clones and drops some. The sample contains roughly 480,000 clones, about 88% of which appear only once. Sample: peripheral blood. The receptors were sampled from a man between 18 and 29 years old with COVID-19, enrolled during active disease.

This chain links TRBV14 with TRBJ1-6, with 8 bases lining up with TRBD1. Trimming took 3 bases from V and 14 from J; bases not matched to a gene: 9. This CDR3 contains 14 residues. The germline gives CDR1 SGHDN, CDR2 FVKESK. The chain's CDR3 is CASSHGPTGETLHF. The CDR3 DNA follows: TGTGCCAGCAGCCACGGACCGACAGGGGAGACCCTCCACTTT.

The genes are TRBV5-1 and TRBJ2-3, with TRBD1 identical over 7 bases. V shed 0 bases and J 0 bases; nucleotides not matched to a gene: 10. Germline-derived CDR1 and CDR2 are SGHRS and YFSETQ. This CDR3 has 18 amino acids. The chain's CDR3 is CASSLGTGDSFSTDTQYF. The DNA of the CDR3 is TGCGCCAGCAGCTTGGGAACAGGGGATTCCTTTAGCACAGATACGCAGTATTTT. Looking up the rest from reference TRBV5-1 and TRBJ2-3 gives the full variable domain: KAGVTQTPRYLIKTRGQQVTLSCSPISGHRSVSWYQQTPGQGLQFLFEYFSETQRNKGNFPGRFSGRQFSNSRSEMNVSTLELGDSALYLCASSLGTGDSFSTDTQYFGPGTRLTVL.

The chain combines TRBV2 with TRBJ2-7, with TRBD2 matching 11 bases. CDR1 and CDR2 (germline): SNHLY, FYNNEI. The CDR3 runs 13 residues. Germline trimming cut 9 bases from V and 0 bases from J; bases unmatched to any gene: 1. In nucleotides, the CDR3 is TGTGCCAGGACTAGCGGGGACTCCTACGAGCAGTACTTC. Its protein is CARTSGDSYEQYF.

The chain combines TRBV5-4 with TRBJ2-5, with 8 nucleotides matching TRBD1. The CDR3 contains 14 residues. V was pared by 5 bases and J by 5 bases, with 8 bases of the junction left unmatched. Germline CDR1 and CDR2: SGHNT and YYREEE (reference sequence). The CDR3 reads CASRDDRGGETQYF. The CDR3 region has the DNA TGTGCCAGCAGGGATGACAGGGGTGGGGAGACCCAGTACTTC.

CDR3 amino acids: CASIGQGANTGELFF. CDR3 bases: TGTGCCAGCATCGGACAGGGGGCTAACACCGGGGAGCTGTTTTTT. The chain has TRBV2 and TRBJ2-2; 11 bases are a match to TRBD1. Germline lookup yields CDR1 SNHLY and CDR2 FYNNEI. V shed 7 bases, J shed 2 bases, and the junction held 3 bases outside the gene matches. The CDR3 extends over 15 amino acids.

The V call is TRBV9, the J call TRBJ2-1; 12 nucleotides match TRBD2. Germline CDR1 reads SGDLS; CDR2 reads YYNGEE. The CDR3 totals 17 residues. V dropped 1 base and J dropped 4; count of bases not matched to a gene: 6. The CDR3 DNA sequence: TGTGCCAGCAGCGTAACCACTAGCGGGGGGAAATACAATGAGCAGTTCTTC. It translates to CASSVTTSGGKYNEQFF.

V gene TRBV6-5 combines with J gene TRBJ2-7; 7 bases are shared with TRBD2. The CDR3 spans 14 residues. The germline V gene has CDR1 MNHEY and CDR2 SVGAGI. With 5 bases clipped from V and 2 bases from J, the junction kept 6 bases outside the gene matches. CDR3 sequence (DNA): TGTGCCAGCAGTAGACTAGCTGAGACCTACGAGCAGTACTTC. Translation: CASSRLAETYEQYF.

The chain couples TRBV2 to TRBJ1-1; 10 nucleotides line up with TRBD1. The CDR3 has 14 amino acids. Unmatched junction bases numbered 1, after V lost 0 bases and J lost 6 bases. Germline CDR1 SNHLY, CDR2 FYNNEI. DNA of the CDR3: TGTGCCAGCAGTGAAGCCGGGACAGGGGCTGAAGCTTTCTTT. Translating it yields CASSEAGTGAEAFF.

The count of this clone is one. The chain uses TRBV27 and TRBJ2-2; 11 nucleotides agree with TRBD2. From germline, CDR1 is MNHEY and CDR2 SMNVEV (reference sequence). This CDR3 has 16 amino acids. The V and J ends lost 5 bases and 4 bases, in that order; junction bases with no gene match: 6. The CDR3 sequence: CASSMPGTSGTGELFF. As DNA, the CDR3 is TGTGCCAGCAGTATGCCCGGGACTAGCGGCACCGGGGAGCTGTTTTTT.

The genes are TRBV7-9 and TRBJ1-1, with TRBD1 matching over 8 bases. Trimming at V came to 3 bases and at J to 1 base, leaving 4 bases not matched to a gene. This CDR3 is 15 amino acids long. The germline CDR1 and CDR2 sequences are SEHNR and FQNEAQ (reference sequence). The CDR3 loop reads CASSFKTGENTEAFF. CDR3 nucleotide sequence: TGTGCCAGCAGCTTCAAGACAGGGGAGAACACTGAAGCTTTCTTT.